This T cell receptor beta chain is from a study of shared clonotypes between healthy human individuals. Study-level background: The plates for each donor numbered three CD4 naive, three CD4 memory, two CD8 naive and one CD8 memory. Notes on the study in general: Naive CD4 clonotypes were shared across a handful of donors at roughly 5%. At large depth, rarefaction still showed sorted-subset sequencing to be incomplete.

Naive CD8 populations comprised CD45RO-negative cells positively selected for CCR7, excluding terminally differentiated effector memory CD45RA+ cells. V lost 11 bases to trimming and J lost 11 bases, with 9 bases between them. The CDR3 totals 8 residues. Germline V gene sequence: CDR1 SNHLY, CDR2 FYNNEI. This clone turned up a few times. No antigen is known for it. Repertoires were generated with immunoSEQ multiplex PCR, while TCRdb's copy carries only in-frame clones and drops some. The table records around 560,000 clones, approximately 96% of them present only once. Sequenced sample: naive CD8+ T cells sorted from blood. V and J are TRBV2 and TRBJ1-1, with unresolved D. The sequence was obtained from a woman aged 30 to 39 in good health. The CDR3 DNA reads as TGTGCCTGTCAGTGGGCTTTCTTT. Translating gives CACQWAFF.